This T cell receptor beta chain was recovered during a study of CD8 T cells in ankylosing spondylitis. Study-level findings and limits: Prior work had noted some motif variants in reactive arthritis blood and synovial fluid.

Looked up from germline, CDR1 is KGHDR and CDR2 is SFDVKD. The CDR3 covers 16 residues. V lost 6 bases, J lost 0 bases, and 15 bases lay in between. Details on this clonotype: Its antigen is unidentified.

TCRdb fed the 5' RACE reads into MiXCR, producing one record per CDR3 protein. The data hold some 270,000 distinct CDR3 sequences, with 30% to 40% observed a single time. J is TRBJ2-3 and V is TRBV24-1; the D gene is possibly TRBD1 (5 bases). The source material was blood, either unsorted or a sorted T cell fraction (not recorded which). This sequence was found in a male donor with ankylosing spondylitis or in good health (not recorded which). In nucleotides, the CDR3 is TGTGCCACCAGTCTCCAGGGATCGTCTAGCACAGATACGCAGTATTTT. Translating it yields CATSLQGSSSTDTQYF.